This entry lists 24 T cell receptor beta chains sequenced from one sample in a study of CD8 T cells in ankylosing spondylitis. Study-wide findings and caveats: Within ankylosing spondylitis blood, a TCR beta motif made up of eight or nine highly homologous variants appeared to be characteristic.

These receptors' antigens are unknown. One entry per CDR3 protein results from TCRdb running MiXCR on the 5' RACE reads. This table holds around 390,000 distinct CDR3 sequences, around 20% found once. The sample consisted of blood, either unsorted or a sorted T cell fraction (not recorded which). The source of these receptors is a male donor with ankylosing spondylitis.

The chain recombines TRBV6-1 with TRBJ2-2, with 7 nucleotides matching TRBD1. Per the germline V gene, CDR1 is MNHNS and CDR2 is SASEGT. The CDR3 has 14 residues. V gave up 10 bases and J gave up 0 bases; unmatched junction bases: 5. CDR3 DNA sequence: TGTGCCATAAAGGGACAGACGAACACCGGGGAGCTGTTTTTT. Translated: CAIKGQTNTGELFF.

This sequence joins TRBV4-1 and TRBJ2-7; 7 positions agree with TRBD1. Germline V lookup: CDR1 MGHRA, CDR2 YSYEKL. This CDR3 has 14 residues. Losses at the gene ends were 0 bases for V and 2 bases for J; bases not matched to a gene: 1. CDR3 coding DNA: TGCGCCAGCAGCCAAGAGCAGGGGGCCTACGAGCAGTACTTC. This gives the protein CASSQEQGAYEQYF.

On this clonotype itself: With a much larger clone just one base away, this may be a read error. The V call is TRBV7-6, the J call TRBJ1-1; 7 positions agree with TRBD1. V trimming: 0 bases; J trimming: 1 base; junction bases outside the gene matches: 2. The germline V gene encodes CDR1 SGHVS and CDR2 FNYEAQ. The CDR3 length is 15 residues. The CDR3 DNA is TGTGCCAGCAGCTTAGCGGAGGGGGCGAACACTGAAGCTTTCTTT. The encoded protein is CASSLAEGANTEAFF.

The genes are TRBV20-1 and TRBJ2-7, with TRBD1 matching 7 bases. Germline lookup yields CDR1 DFQATT and CDR2 SNEGSKA (reference sequence). This CDR3 has 13 residues. V dropped 3 bases and J dropped 5; count of bases not matched to a gene: 7. The CDR3 sequence is CSASDDRDHEQYF. The DNA for the CDR3 is TGCAGTGCTAGCGACGACAGGGACCACGAGCAGTACTTC.

V gene TRBV11-1 combines with J gene TRBJ2-1; TRBD2 matches 14 bases. V lost 1 base, J lost 8 bases, and 10 bases stayed unmatched. The CDR3 loop spans 18 amino acids. Germline CDR1 and CDR2: SGHAT and FQDESV (reference sequence). The CDR3: CASSLVPGTSGSRDEQFF. The CDR3, as DNA: TGTGCCAGCAGCTTAGTTCCCGGGACTAGCGGGAGTAGGGATGAGCAGTTCTTC.

This clonotype was picked up a small number of times. The chain employs TRBV20-1 and TRBJ2-7; 10 bases are a match to TRBD2. The CDR3 length is 15 residues. Germline CDR1 and CDR2: DFQATT and SNEGSKA (reference sequence). V lost 0 bases and J lost 6; bases outside the gene matches: 8. This CDR3 reads CSARDWASGSGEQYF. The DNA of the CDR3 is TGCAGTGCTAGAGATTGGGCTAGCGGGAGTGGCGAGCAGTACTTC.

This rearrangement joins TRBV20-1 to TRBJ1-1; unclear D gene. This CDR3 is 12 amino acids long. The V gene lost 6 bases and the J gene lost 0 bases, with 8 bases spanning the gap. Germline V gene lookup returns CDR1 DFQATT and CDR2 SNEGSKA (reference sequence). The CDR3 protein is CSAKRVNTEAFF. For the CDR3, the DNA is TGCAGTGCCAAGCGGGTGAACACTGAAGCTTTCTTT.

This sequence joins TRBV20-1 and TRBJ2-1, with D perhaps being TRBD1 or TRBD2 (6 bases each). Trimming stripped 0 bases from V and 8 bases from J, with 29 bases between. From germline, CDR1 is DFQATT and CDR2 SNEGSKA (reference sequence). The CDR3 has 19 amino acids. In DNA form, the CDR3 reads TGCAGTGCTAGAGATCAAGGGGGGAACGCCATCTCTGGGATGTATGAGCAGTTCTTC. It is translated as CSARDQGGNAISGMYEQFF.

In its sample, this clonotype was seen a few times. V gene TRBV10-3 combines with J gene TRBJ2-7, with 7 bases fitting TRBD2. Germline CDR1 is ENHRY and CDR2 is SYGVKD. The CDR3 contains 15 residues. The V segment lost 7 bases and the J segment 0 bases; nucleotides outside the gene matches: 9. The CDR3 protein is CAIMEPSGISYEQYF. The DNA for the CDR3 is TGTGCCATCATGGAACCCAGCGGGATCTCCTACGAGCAGTACTTC.

This clonotype was observed many times. The gene calls are TRBV4-1 and TRBJ2-1, with a weak D call TRBD2 (5 bases). The length of the CDR3 is 14 residues. Germline lookup yields CDR1 MGHRA and CDR2 YSYEKL. Trimming stripped 0 bases from V and 7 bases from J, with 10 bases between. CDR3 bases: TGCGCCAGCAGCCAAGATGGGCGGGCTAATGAGCAGTTCTTC. Its protein is CASSQDGRANEQFF.

At least ten counts were recorded for this clonotype. The V and J genes are TRBV20-1 and TRBJ2-5, with TRBD2 identical over 10 bases. Germline assignment: CDR1 DFQATT and CDR2 SNEGSKA (reference sequence). This CDR3 has 14 residues. V trimming: 8 bases; J trimming: 1 base; junction bases outside the gene matches: 7. The CDR3 loop is CSLGRLAGQETQYF. As DNA, the CDR3 is TGCAGTCTAGGTCGACTAGCGGGCCAAGAGACCCAGTACTTC.

V and J are TRBV28 and TRBJ1-6; TRBD1 matches 7 bases. The J segment lost 7 bases and the V segment lost 3 bases, leaving 6 bases of the junction unmatched. The CDR3 consists of 15 residues. Germline CDR1 reads MDHEN; CDR2 reads SYDVKM. CDR3 nucleotides: TGTGCCAGCAGTTTCAAGGACAGGCCGAATTCACCCCTCCACTTT. Translated, it gives CASSFKDRPNSPLHF. Filled out from reference TRBV28 and TRBJ1-6, the complete variable domain reads DVKVTQSSRYLVKRTGEKVFLECVQDMDHENMFWYRQDPGLGLRLIYFSYDVKMKEKGDIPEGYSVSREKKERFSLILESASTNQTSMYLCASSFKDRPNSPLHFGNGTRLTVT.

This clonotype was found a few times. The chain employs TRBV5-4 and TRBJ2-3; TRBD1 is a possible D gene (5 bases). CDR1 and CDR2 from the germline V gene are SGHNT and YYREEE (reference sequence). Trimming took 0 bases from V and 0 from J, leaving 8 bases between them. This CDR3 is built from 15 residues. CDR3 protein: CASSLGRDSTDTQYF. Here the CDR3 DNA reads TGTGCCAGCAGCTTGGGCAGGGATAGCACAGATACGCAGTATTTT.

The genes are TRBV2 and TRBJ2-2; TRBD2 matches at 11 bases. Per germline, CDR1 SNHLY and CDR2 FYNNEI. V trimming: 11 bases; J trimming: 4 bases; junction bases outside the gene matches: 9. This CDR3 contains 15 residues. The CDR3 nucleotides read TGTGCCCGAAGACTAGCGGGACTTGGCACCGGGGAGCTGTTTTTT. Amino acids: CARRLAGLGTGELFF.

This clonotype was observed once. This sequence joins TRBV6-1 and TRBJ2-3; D gene unclear. CDR3 length equals 17 residues. The germline V and J ends were trimmed by 6 bases and 2 bases, with 21 bases remaining between them. Germline V gives CDR1 MNHNS, CDR2 SASEGT. The CDR3 sequence: CASSPLSLGFITDTQYF. CDR3 nucleotide sequence: TGTGCCAGCAGCCCACTAAGCCTGGGCTTTATCACAGATACGCAGTATTTT.

This chain uses TRBV6-2 or TRBV6-3 with TRBJ2-1; 7 nucleotides line up with TRBD2. This CDR3 contains 15 residues. V gave up 6 bases and J gave up 8 bases; unmatched junction bases: 13. The V gene's germline CDR1 is MNHEY and CDR2 SVGEGT. The CDR3 spells CASSDRVAGADEQFF. The CDR3 DNA follows: TGTGCCAGCAGCGACAGAGTGGCGGGAGCTGATGAGCAGTTCTTC.

This clonotype was seen just once. The CDR3 DNA reads as TGCGCCAGCAGTGAGGGCAGGGGAGACGCCGGGGAGCTGTTTTTT. It yields the protein CASSEGRGDAGELFF. This chain connects TRBV10-1 to TRBJ2-2; tentatively, D is TRBD1 (6 bases). Germline-derived CDR1 and CDR2 are WNHNN and SYGVQD (reference sequence). The V and J ends lost 2 bases and 6 bases respectively, with 13 bases between them. The CDR3 sequence is 15 residues long.

This clonotype was seen only once. The chain carries TRBV6-4 and TRBJ1-1; 10 bases are a match to TRBD1. V was clipped by 6 bases and J by 3 bases; unmatched bases: 4. The CDR3 loop spans 14 amino acids. CDR1 is MRHNA and CDR2 is SNTAGT in the germline V gene. The CDR3 region is CASRLDRGYTEAFF. The CDR3 coding sequence is TGTGCCAGCAGACTGGACAGGGGGTACACTGAAGCTTTCTTT.

The chain joins TRBV11-2 to TRBJ2-1, with TRBD2 matching over 10 bases. Germline lookup yields CDR1 SGHAT and CDR2 FQNNGV. V was pared by 5 bases and J by 9 bases, with 10 bases of the junction left unmatched. The CDR3 runs 15 residues. The CDR3 is CASSVLSGRAGEQFF. DNA of the CDR3: TGTGCCAGCAGCGTTCTGAGCGGGAGGGCCGGTGAGCAGTTCTTC.

Ten or more counts support this clonotype. This rearrangement joins TRBV4-3 to TRBJ2-5; 11 bases map to TRBD2. The CDR3 length is 18 residues. The V gene's germline CDR1 is LGHNA and CDR2 YSLEER. V lost 4 bases to trimming and J lost 2 bases; unmatched junction nucleotides: 12. In DNA, the CDR3 is TGCGCCAGCAGCCGGGGGACTAGCGGAGGGAGGGGACAAGAGACCCAGTACTTC. The encoded protein is CASSRGTSGGRGQETQYF.

V usage is TRBV29-1 and J usage is TRBJ2-1; 11 nucleotides match TRBD1. The CDR3 extends over 15 amino acids. CDR1 and CDR2 from the germline V gene are SQVTM and ANQGSEA. J gave up 5 bases and V 2 bases, and 5 bases lay outside the gene matches. CDR3 loop: CSVEPDRGPHNEQFF. CDR3 in DNA: TGCAGCGTTGAACCGGACAGGGGGCCCCACAATGAGCAGTTCTTC.

The chain links TRBV7-9 to TRBJ1-4, with TRBD1 matching 7 bases. CDR3 length equals 17 residues. Trimming removed 3 bases from V and 4 bases from J; junction bases left unmatched: 11. Germline V gene data show CDR1 as SEHNR and CDR2 as FQNEAQ (reference sequence). DNA of the CDR3: TGTGCCAGCAGCTTCCAAAAACAGGGGCATATTAATGAAAAACTGTTTTTT. Translation gives CASSFQKQGHINEKLFF.

This clonotype was picked up a small number of times. This chain connects TRBV11-1 to TRBJ2-1; TRBD2 agrees at 8 bases. The ends lost 7 bases at V and 7 bases at J; junction bases unmatched: 12. Germline V gives CDR1 SGHAT, CDR2 FQDESV (reference sequence). The CDR3 loop spans 15 amino acids. The CDR3 here is CASKEASGGTNEQFF. The CDR3 DNA follows: TGTGCCAGCAAAGAGGCCAGCGGGGGAACTAATGAGCAGTTCTTC.

In its sample, this clonotype was seen many times. This chain uses TRBV24-1 with TRBJ1-1; D is unclear. Trimming stripped 9 bases from V and 4 bases from J, with 17 bases between. The CDR3 has 14 amino acids. CDR1 is KGHDR and CDR2 is SFDVKD in the germline V gene. The CDR3 bases are TGTGCCACCCCTAGGGAGCAGCGCTTCACTGAAGCTTTCTTT. It translates to CATPREQRFTEAFF.